Below are 25 T cell receptor beta chains sequenced from a single sample in a study of shared clonotypes between healthy human individuals. Sequencing was performed with immunoSEQ multiplex PCR; in TCRdb, only in-frame clones are kept and a portion is missing. Among around 2.1 million clones listed, approximately 94% were seen once. The sample comprised naive CD4+ T cells sorted from blood. Indicated subset: CD45RA+ positively selected. The receptors shown here come from a man between 18 and 29 years old in good health.

This chain uses TRBV12-2 with TRBJ2-5. TRBV12-2 is given as a pseudogene. The CDR3 consists of 17 residues. Here the CDR3 reads CASRFFFRAGREVAQYF. The CDR3 DNA reads TGTGCAAGTCGCTTCTTCTTCAGGGCGGGCCGGGAAGTGGCCCAGTACTTC.

The chain uses TRBV11-2 and TRBJ2-7; D remains ambiguous. Trimming stripped 3 bases from V and 4 bases from J, with 16 bases between. In germline, CDR1 is SGHAT, CDR2 FQNNGV. The CDR3 totals 15 residues. CDR3 sequence reads: CASSFEPVEWYEQYF. CDR3 coding DNA: TGTGCCAGCAGCTTCGAGCCTGTGGAGTGGTACGAGCAGTACTTC. The full variable domain, with the rest looked up from reference TRBV11-2 and TRBJ2-7, is EAGVAQSPRYKIIEKRQSVAFWCNPISGHATLYWYQQILGQGPKLLIQFQNNGVVDDSQLPKDRFSAERLKGVDSTLKIQPAKLEDSAVYLCASSFEPVEWYEQYFGPGTRLTVT.

Details on this clone: At one end the junction does not follow the germline gene, possibly because of a read error. The CDR3 sequence: CASSLVDRGYSSPLHF. The CDR3 nucleotides are TGTGCCAGCAGCTTGGTGGACAGGGGGTATAGTTCACCCCTCCACTTT. This sequence joins TRBV7-9 and TRBJ1-6; 10 nucleotides agree with TRBD1. Germline V gene sequence: CDR1 SEHNR, CDR2 FQNEAQ (reference sequence). This CDR3 is built from 16 residues.

The chain is built from TRBV16 and TRBJ2-7; D is perhaps TRBD1 or TRBD2 (5 bases each). The CDR3 sequence is 16 residues long. CDR1 is KGHSY and CDR2 is FQNENV in the germline V gene. V was shortened by 1 base and J by 0 bases, with 13 bases between the two germline ends. The DNA of the CDR3 is TGTGCCAGCAGCCAATTCGGAAAGGGGAGCTCCTACGAGCAGTACTTC. This encodes CASSQFGKGSSYEQYF.

This sequence joins TRBV5-1 and TRBJ2-4; D is possibly TRBD2 (5 bases). Germline-derived CDR1 and CDR2 are SGHRS and YFSETQ. The CDR3 has 14 amino acids. Trimming removed 2 bases from V and 0 bases from J, with 6 bases in between. The CDR3 DNA reads TGCGCCAGCAGCTTCAGCGGAGCCAAAAACATTCAGTACTTC. Translation gives CASSFSGAKNIQYF. Full variable domain (outside the CDR3, taken from reference TRBV5-1 and TRBJ2-4): KAGVTQTPRYLIKTRGQQVTLSCSPISGHRSVSWYQQTPGQGLQFLFEYFSETQRNKGNFPGRFSGRQFSNSRSEMNVSTLELGDSALYLCASSFSGAKNIQYFGAGTRLSVL.

The V and J genes are TRBV5-1 and TRBJ2-7; D is perhaps TRBD1 (5 bases). Trimming removed 0 bases at V and 2 bases at J, with 18 bases between. Germline values: CDR1 SGHRS, CDR2 YFSETQ. This CDR3 has 17 residues. CDR3 protein: CASSLAGSGRVTYEQYF. The CDR3 coding sequence is TGCGCCAGCAGCTTGGCCGGGTCCGGCAGGGTGACCTACGAGCAGTACTTC.

With regard to this clone: At the DNA level, this CDR3 is encoded by other sequences in the same sample as well. V is TRBV30 and J is TRBJ1-1; the D is unclear. Between the trimmed V and J ends, which lost 5 bases and 0 bases, there was a span of 4 bases. The germline CDR1 and CDR2 sequences are GTSNPN and SVGIG (reference sequence). The CDR3 runs 11 residues. The CDR3 nucleotides read TGTGCCTGGGGAATGAACACTGAAGCTTTCTTT. Translated, it gives CAWGMNTEAFF.

The CDR3 DNA is TGCGCCAGCAGCCAAGGTTGGCCAAACTTGGCGGGAGGAAAAGAGACCCAGTACTTC. The encoded protein is CASSQGWPNLAGGKETQYF. The chain employs TRBV4-3 and TRBJ2-5, with 8 nucleotides matching TRBD2. This CDR3 has 19 amino acids. After removal of 1 base from V and 3 bases from J, the junction contained 16 bases not matched to a gene. Germline CDR1 LGHNA, CDR2 YSLEER.

This clone was seen a handful of times. The V call is TRBV27, the J call TRBJ1-4; weak D call: TRBD1 (5 bases). This CDR3 spans 14 amino acids. Per germline, CDR1 MNHEY and CDR2 SMNVEV (reference sequence). Trimming removed 6 bases at V and 7 bases at J, with 15 bases between. Here the CDR3 reads CASRTHGTGEKLFF. CDR3 DNA sequence: TGTGCCAGCAGAACCCACGGGACGGGTGAAAAACTGTTTTTT. Full variable domain (rest looked up from reference TRBV27 and TRBJ1-4): EAQVTQNPRYLITVTGKKLTVTCSQNMNHEYMSWYRQDPGLGLRQIYYSMNVEVTDKGDVPEGYKVSRKEKRNFPLILESPSPNQTSLYFCASRTHGTGEKLFFGSGTQLSVL.

The chain recombines TRBV28 with TRBJ1-2; D unclear. This CDR3 contains 11 residues. Germline V gives CDR1 MDHEN, CDR2 SYDVKM. Deletions cut 6 bases from V and 5 bases from J, with 7 bases between. The CDR3 DNA sequence: TGTGCCAGCAGAACTAGGTATGGCTACACCTTC. Its translation: CASRTRYGYTF.

V usage is TRBV4-1 and J usage is TRBJ2-7, with 7 bases fitting TRBD1. Germline loops: CDR1 MGHRA, CDR2 YSYEKL. The junction had 16 bases not matched to a gene; V was cut back by 0 bases and J by 5 bases. The CDR3 is 18 residues long. CDR3 residues: CASSQDQGGTGVPNEQYF. CDR3 coding DNA: TGCGCCAGCAGCCAAGATCAAGGCGGAACAGGGGTTCCTAACGAGCAGTACTTC.

J is TRBJ2-4 and V is TRBV7-2; tentative D call: TRBD1 (6 bases). The length of the CDR3 is 14 residues. Trimming left V 2 bases short and J 7 bases short, with 12 bases between. Per germline, CDR1 SGHTA and CDR2 FQGNSA. DNA for the CDR3: TGTGCCAGCAGCTTAATGAGGGGGAATAACATTCAGTACTTC. It codes for CASSLMRGNNIQYF. Full variable domain (missing parts from reference TRBV7-2 and TRBJ2-4): GAGVSQSPSNKVTEKGKDVELRCDPISGHTALYWYRQSLGQGLEFLIYFQGNSAPDKSGLPSDRFSAERTGGSVSTLTIQRTQQEDSAVYLCASSLMRGNNIQYFGAGTRLSVL.

The chain is built from TRBV5-1 and TRBJ1-4; TRBD1 agrees at 9 bases. This CDR3 is built from 15 residues. Germline trimming cut 0 bases from V and 8 bases from J; bases unmatched to any gene: 5. CDR1 SGHRS and CDR2 YFSETQ come from the germline V gene. The CDR3, as DNA: TGCGCCAGCAGCTTGGGGGACAGGGAGAGCGAAAAACTGTTTTTT. Residues: CASSLGDRESEKLFF.

This sequence joins TRBV28 and TRBJ2-3, with 9 bases identical to TRBD2. This CDR3 region has 14 residues. Germline assignment: CDR1 MDHEN and CDR2 SYDVKM. The trim removed 4 bases at V and 2 bases at J, leaving 1 base unmatched. The CDR3 sequence: CASSSGLATDTQYF. CDR3 in DNA: TGTGCCAGCAGTTCGGGACTAGCCACAGATACGCAGTATTTT.

The chain joins TRBV6-1 to TRBJ1-5; D is ambiguous. The V gene's germline CDR1 is MNHNS and CDR2 SASEGT. The CDR3 runs to 15 residues. V was pared by 2 bases and J by 0 bases, with 8 bases between. The CDR3 loop is CASSEWTVSNQPQHF. The CDR3 region has the DNA TGTGCCAGCAGTGAATGGACGGTTAGCAATCAGCCCCAGCATTTT.

J is TRBJ1-3 and V is TRBV9; D is unresolved. With 2 bases removed from V and 6 bases from J, the gap between germline ends came to 15 bases. CDR3 length equals 15 residues. Per the germline V gene, CDR1 is SGDLS and CDR2 is YYNGEE. CDR3 region: CASSVSPFGANTIYF. The CDR3 DNA reads TGTGCCAGCAGCGTCTCCCCATTTGGAGCAAACACCATATATTTT.

The chain uses TRBV29-1 and TRBJ2-1; no definite D call. This CDR3 spans 10 amino acids. In germline, CDR1 is SQVTM, CDR2 ANQGSEA. The V end was cut by 2 bases, the J end by 12 bases, with 8 bases between. The CDR3 loop reads CSVEIGSQFF. In nucleotides, the CDR3 is TGCAGCGTTGAAATCGGCTCGCAGTTCTTC.

The chain recombines TRBV11-2 with TRBJ2-7; weak D call: TRBD1 (6 bases). This CDR3 contains 14 residues. Germline values: CDR1 SGHAT, CDR2 FQNNGV. Trimming took off 3 bases at V and 0 bases at J, with 9 bases between the two ends. The CDR3 nucleotides read TGTGCCAGCAGCTTTTCACAGGGCTCCTACGAGCAGTACTTC. Protein: CASSFSQGSYEQYF.

This chain joins TRBV28 and TRBJ2-2, with D perhaps TRBD2 (6 bases). Germline loops: CDR1 MDHEN, CDR2 SYDVKM. Trimming pared 7 bases from V and 4 bases from J, leaving 13 bases between. This CDR3 has 14 amino acids. The CDR3 nucleotides read TGTGCCAGCACCCGTGGGGGGTTCACCGGGGAGCTGTTTTTT. It encodes CASTRGGFTGELFF.

On this clone: This sample also contains other DNA sequences that code for the same CDR3. This chain joins TRBV2 and TRBJ1-5; possible D gene TRBD1, 5 bases. V was clipped by 4 bases and J by 4 bases, with 11 bases between them. The CDR3 runs 14 residues. CDR1 and CDR2 (germline): SNHLY, FYNNEI. The CDR3 loop is CASSGQGGNQPQHF. CDR3 nucleotide sequence: TGTGCCAGCAGTGGGCAGGGCGGGAATCAGCCCCAGCATTTT.

This clone was counted a few times. This rearrangement joins TRBV6-5 to TRBJ1-5; weak D call: TRBD1 (6 bases). Trimming stripped 5 bases from V and 7 bases from J, with 12 bases between. Germline V gene lookup returns CDR1 MNHEY and CDR2 SVGAGI. The CDR3 has 13 residues. The CDR3 sequence: CASSRQAEQPQHF. Here the CDR3 DNA reads TGTGCCAGCAGTCGACAGGCAGAGCAGCCCCAGCATTTT.

This sequence joins TRBV27 and TRBJ1-6; 7 nucleotides match TRBD1. Germline V gene sequence: CDR1 MNHEY, CDR2 SMNVEV (reference sequence). The length of the CDR3 is 16 residues. After removal of 6 bases from V and 7 bases from J, the junction contained 12 bases not matched to a gene. CDR3 residues: CASRPTGSFPNSPLHF. The CDR3 DNA reads TGTGCCAGCAGACCGACAGGGAGTTTCCCAAATTCACCCCTCCACTTT.

The V call is TRBV6-1, the J call TRBJ2-5; D remains ambiguous. Per the germline V gene, CDR1 is MNHNS and CDR2 is SASEGT. V was shortened by 4 bases and J by 4 bases, with 16 bases between the two germline ends. This CDR3 spans 15 amino acids. CDR3 sequence (DNA): TGTGCCAGCAGTGTAAAATCCCCGATCGGAGAGACCCAGTACTTC. This encodes CASSVKSPIGETQYF.

The V and J genes are TRBV5-6 and TRBJ1-1; the D is unclear. The CDR3 is 17 amino acids. CDR1 and CDR2 (germline): SGHDT, YYEEEE. V was clipped by 2 bases and J by 1 base, with 18 bases between them. DNA of the CDR3: TGTGCCAGCAGCTTCATCTGGACCGTCGGTAGGAACACTGAAGCTTTCTTT. The encoded protein is CASSFIWTVGRNTEAFF. Filled out from reference TRBV5-6 and TRBJ1-1, the complete variable domain reads DAGVTQSPTHLIKTRGQQVTLRCSPKSGHDTVSWYQQALGQGPQFIFQYYEEEERQRGNFPDRFSGHQFPNYSSELNVNALLLGDSALYLCASSFIWTVGRNTEAFFGQGTRLTVV.

This clone was seen only a few times. The J gene is TRBJ2-5, the V gene TRBV5-1, with D tentatively TRBD1 or TRBD2 (6 bases each). Trimming shortened V by 1 base and J by 7 bases, and 23 bases separated the two germline ends. The length of the CDR3 is 17 residues. The V gene's germline CDR1 is SGHRS and CDR2 YFSETQ. The CDR3 reads CASSLSNIRGRPGTQYF. Written as DNA, the CDR3 is TGCGCCAGCAGCTTGTCGAACATTCGGGGGCGCCCGGGGACCCAGTACTTC.